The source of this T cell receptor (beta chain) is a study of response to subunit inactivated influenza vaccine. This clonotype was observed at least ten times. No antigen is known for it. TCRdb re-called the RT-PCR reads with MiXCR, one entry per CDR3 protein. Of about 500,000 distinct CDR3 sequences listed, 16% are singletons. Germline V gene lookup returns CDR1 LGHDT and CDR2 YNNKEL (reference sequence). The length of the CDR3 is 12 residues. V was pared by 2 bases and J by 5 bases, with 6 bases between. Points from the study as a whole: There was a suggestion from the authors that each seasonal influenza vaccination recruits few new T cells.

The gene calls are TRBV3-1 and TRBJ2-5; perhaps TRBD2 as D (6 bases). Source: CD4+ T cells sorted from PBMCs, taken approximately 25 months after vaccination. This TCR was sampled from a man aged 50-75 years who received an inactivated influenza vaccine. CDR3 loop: CASSQRGETQYF. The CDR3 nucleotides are TGTGCCAGCAGCCAACGGGGGGAGACCCAGTACTTC.